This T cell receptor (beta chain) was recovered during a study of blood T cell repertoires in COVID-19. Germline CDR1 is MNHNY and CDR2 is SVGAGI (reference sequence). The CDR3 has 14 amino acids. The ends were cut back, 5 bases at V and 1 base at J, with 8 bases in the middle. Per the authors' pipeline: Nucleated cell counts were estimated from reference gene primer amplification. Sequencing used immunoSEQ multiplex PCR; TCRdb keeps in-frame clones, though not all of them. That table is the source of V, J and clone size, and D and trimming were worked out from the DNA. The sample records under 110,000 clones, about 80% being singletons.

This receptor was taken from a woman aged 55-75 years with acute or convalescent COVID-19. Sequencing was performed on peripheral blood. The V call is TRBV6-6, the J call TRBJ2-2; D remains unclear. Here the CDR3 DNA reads TGTGCCAGCAGTCCCCCCAAGAACACCGGGGAGCTGTTTTTT. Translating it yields CASSPPKNTGELFF.